These T cell receptor beta chains were read from a single sample in a study of cytomegalovirus exposure and HLA in healthy donors. Clones were read by immunoSEQ multiplex PCR, and TCRdb kept only the in-frame ones, dropping some. Of about 180,000 clones listed, about four fifths are singletons. Source material: PBMCs. The receptors here all came from a male donor in good health and CMV-seronegative. Both conserved end residues are part of each CDR3. Each record gives: clone size, J gene, V gene, D gene, CDR3 DNA, CDR3 protein. The D gene is left open where the match is weak. Where a row states a size, it is once, few, many or the class of an expanded clone; other rows omit it.

>NA|TRBJ1-1|TRBV2|NA
TGTGCCAGCACCCTGAGGGCGGCTGAAGCTTTCTTT
CASTLRAAEAFF
>few|TRBJ2-3|TRBV5-1|NA
TGCGCCAGCAGCTTGGCAACAGATACGCAGTATTTT
CASSLATDTQYF
>NA|TRBJ1-5|TRBV30|NA
TGTGCCTGGACCCCAGGGGCGCATAGCAATCAGCCCCAGCATTTT
CAWTPGAHSNQPQHF
>NA|TRBJ2-5|TRBV12-2|NA
TGTGCAAGTCGCTTTGGACTAGCGGGAGTCGAGGAGACCCAGTACTTC
CASRFGLAGVEETQYF
>NA|TRBJ1-1|TRBV9|TRBD1
TGTGCCAGCAGCTCCCGCGGACAGGGGACTGAAGCTTTCTTT
CASSSRGQGTEAFF
>NA|TRBJ1-4|TRBV27|NA
TGTGCCAGCAGGGGAGAAGCAACTAATGAAAAACTGTTTTTT
CASRGEATNEKLFF
>NA|TRBJ1-5|TRBV6-5|TRBD1
TGTGCCAGCAGGACAGGGGATCAGCCCCAGCATTTT
CASRTGDQPQHF
>NA|TRBJ1-3|TRBV14|NA
TGTGCCAGCAGCCCCGGTGGAAACACCATATATTTT
CASSPGGNTIYF
>NA|TRBJ1-1|TRBV19|NA
TGTGCCAGTAGTATCGGCACTGAAGCTTTCTTT
CASSIGTEAFF
>NA|TRBJ2-7|TRBV12-5|TRBD1
TGTGCTAGTGGTTTGGTAGTCTGGACAGGGCAGGAGCCGAGTACCTACGAGCAGTACTTC
CASGLVVWTGQEPSTYEQYF
>NA|TRBJ2-1|TRBV5-1|NA
TGCGCCAGCAGCTTCCAAAGCGGTAGCTCCTACAATGAGCAGTTCTTC
CASSFQSGSSYNEQFF
>NA|TRBJ1-2|TRBV6-5|NA
TGTGCCAGCAGTTATGGCGGTAACTATGGCTACACCTTC
CASSYGGNYGYTF
>NA|TRBJ2-7|TRBV30|NA
TGTGCCTGCTGGGCGGGCTCCTACGAGCAGTACTTC
CACWAGSYEQYF
>NA|TRBJ1-4|TRBV6-8|NA
TGTGCCAGCAGCTGTCTTGAAAAACTGTTTTTT
CASSCLEKLFF
>NA|TRBJ2-3|TRBV7-3|NA
TGTGCCAGCAGCAAAACTCCTAGCGCGGAAAGAAATACGCAGTATTTT
CASSKTPSAERNTQYF
>NA|TRBJ1-4|TRBV5-1|NA
TGCGCCAGCAGCCCCCGTCCTGCAACTAATGAAAAACTGTTTTTT
CASSPRPATNEKLFF
>NA|TRBJ1-2|TRBV7-9|TRBD1
TGTTCCAGCAGCTTAGTACAGGGGGCTGGCTCTGGCTACACCTTC
CSSSLVQGAGSGYTF
>NA|TRBJ2-1|TRBV9|TRBD2
TGTGCCAGCAGCGTAGCAGGCGGGGGGTTCAATGAGCAGTTCTTC
CASSVAGGGFNEQFF
>few|TRBJ1-6|TRBV18|TRBD1
TGTGCCAGCTCACAGTGGAGGGTGACAGGGGATTCACCCCTCCACTTT
CASSQWRVTGDSPLHF
>NA|TRBJ1-1|TRBV6-6|NA
TGTGCCAGCAGTTACTCCGGAGGCACTGAAGCTTTCTTT
CASSYSGGTEAFF
>NA|TRBJ2-2|TRBV29-1|NA
TGCAGCGTTGAATTAAATGGGGAGCTGTTTTTT
CSVELNGELFF
>NA|TRBJ2-7|TRBV6-1|TRBD2
TGTGCCAGCAAAGAACTAGCGGGGGTAGAGCAGTACTTC
CASKELAGVEQYF
>NA|TRBJ2-7|TRBV30|TRBD1
TGTGCCTGCCCTTCCTCGGACAGGGGGCTGTACGAGCAGTACTTC
CACPSSDRGLYEQYF
>NA|TRBJ2-7|TRBV28|TRBD2
TGTGCCAGCACCCCGGGACTAGCACTTACCTACGAGCAGTACTTC
CASTPGLALTYEQYF
>NA|TRBJ1-1|TRBV29-1|NA
TGCAGCGTTGGGGCAAAATTGAACACTGAAGCTTTCTTT
CSVGAKLNTEAFF
>NA|TRBJ1-1|TRBV6-1|NA
TGTGCCAGCATTCTCCAAGGGGGGAACACTGAAGCTTTCTTT
CASILQGGNTEAFF
>NA|TRBJ2-7|TRBV19|TRBD1
TGTGCCAGTAGTATGGACAGGATCTCCTACGAGCAGTACTTC
CASSMDRISYEQYF
>NA|TRBJ1-5|TRBV2|NA
TGTGCCAGCAGTAAGGACACCTACGACAATCAGCCCCAGCATTTT
CASSKDTYDNQPQHF
>NA|TRBJ1-1|TRBV7-8|TRBD1
TGTGCCAGCAGCCGGGATGCCGGGACAGGGATTGGCGGCACTGAAGCTTTCTTT
CASSRDAGTGIGGTEAFF
>NA|TRBJ2-4|TRBV5-1|TRBD2
TGCGCCAGCAGCTTGGTACTAGCGGGGGTAGCCAAAAACATTCAGTACTTC
CASSLVLAGVAKNIQYF
>NA|TRBJ2-3|TRBV5-4|TRBD2
TGTGCCAGCAGCCTGGCGGGAGGGGGGGGAGATACGCAGTATTTT
CASSLAGGGGDTQYF
>NA|TRBJ2-1|TRBV7-3|TRBD2
TGTGCCAGCAGCTTAGCACTAGCGGGAGGGAATGAGCAGTTCTTC
CASSLALAGGNEQFF
>NA|TRBJ2-1|TRBV12-5|TRBD1
TGTGCTAGTGGTTTGGGACTTCCGGGACAGACAAACAATGAGCAGTTCTTC
CASGLGLPGQTNNEQFF
>NA|TRBJ1-3|TRBV9|NA
TGTGCCAGCAGCGTAAGGGGCTGGGGGCAAACACCTGGAAACACCATATATTTT
CASSVRGWGQTPGNTIYF
>once|TRBJ1-1|TRBV28|NA
TGTGCCAGCAGTCCCTCCGGGGGGCGCTGGACTGAAGCTTTCTTT
CASSPSGGRWTEAFF
>NA|TRBJ1-3|TRBV7-9|NA
TGTGCCAGCAGGACGGAGGGACTGAGAAACACCATATATTTT
CASRTEGLRNTIYF
>NA|TRBJ2-7|TRBV15|NA
TGTGCCACCAGCAGAGGGGGCGGAGCGTACGAGCAGTACTTC
CATSRGGGAYEQYF
>few|TRBJ1-5|TRBV30|NA
TGTGCCTGGACGGGGGGTGACAATCAGCCCCAGCATTTT
CAWTGGDNQPQHF
>NA|TRBJ2-1|TRBV30|TRBD2
TGTGCCTGGAGTGTAGGGACTAGCGGTGGGAATGAGCAGTTCTTC
CAWSVGTSGGNEQFF
>NA|TRBJ1-3|TRBV9|NA
TGTGCCAGCAGCTCGGGAAAAAGCCATGGAAGCACCATATATTTT
CASSSGKSHGSTIYF
>NA|TRBJ2-1|TRBV6-1|TRBD2
TGTGCCAGCCGACTAGCGGGGCCCCCCAATGAGCAGTTCTTC
CASRLAGPPNEQFF
>NA|TRBJ1-2|TRBV5-1|TRBD1
TGCGCCAGCAGCTGGGACAGGACAGGGAACTATGGCTACACCTTC
CASSWDRTGNYGYTF
>NA|TRBJ2-7|TRBV28|NA
TGTGCCAGCGGCCCCCTCCAGCAGTACTTC
CASGPLQQYF
>NA|TRBJ1-5|TRBV27|NA
TGTGCCAGCAGTCCCCCAAGCAATCAGCCCCAGCATTTT
CASSPPSNQPQHF
>few|TRBJ2-7|TRBV5-6|TRBD2
TGTGCCAGCACCCTAGCGGGTCTCGCCTACGAGCAGTACTTC
CASTLAGLAYEQYF
>NA|TRBJ2-4|TRBV6-5|NA
TGTGCCAGCAGTTACTCGATGGGGGCGACCAAAAACATTCAGTACTTC
CASSYSMGATKNIQYF